Detailed here is one TCR beta chain. Its cognate antigen is unknown. Sequencing used immunoSEQ multiplex PCR; TCRdb keeps in-frame clones, though not all of them. The sample includes approximately 39,000 clones, about 80% seen only once; the top ten take around 1.8%. The CDR3 spans 14 residues. The ends lost 5 bases at V and 3 bases at J; junction bases unmatched: 2. CDR1 and CDR2 from the germline V gene are LNHDA and SQIVND (reference sequence). The data originate from a study of Siglec-9 on CD8 T cells in melanoma. Study-wide points: Siglec-9 reportedly marks and regulates an effector memory CD8+ T-cell subset apparently accumulating in melanoma tumors.

The TCR was taken from a human donor in good health. The sequencing sample was made of Siglec-9- CD8+ T cells sorted from blood. The chain carries TRBV19 and TRBJ2-7; 12 bases are a match to TRBD1. The CDR3, as DNA: TGTGCCAGTAGTGGGACAGGGGGCTTCTACGAGCAGTACTTC. Translation: CASSGTGGFYEQYF.